The entry below gives a single TCR beta chain sequence along with its context. Its antigen is not known. Based on CD45RO/CCR7/CD25/CD127/CD95/CD27, CD4+ regulatory, stem cell-like memory, naive and central memory cells were sorted. Purity exceeding 95% was reached by all sorted populations. This record belongs to a study of beta chain features in type 1 diabetes. Study information: On cell yields, gender and age, patients and healthy donors were similar. Investigators examined some 100 million sorted cells across all samples.

Broader study findings: Among patients with Type 1 diabetes, TCRB CDR3s were moderately but significantly shorter in every one of the four CD4+ subsets.

The study reverse transcribed the entire isolated RNA, so it sequenced expressed TCRB transcripts. Method: immunoSEQ multiplex PCR; TCRdb's copy keeps in-frame clones and lacks some. The table includes hundreds of thousands of clones, roughly an eighth detected once. This clonotype was obtained from a man younger than 30 with type 1 diabetes. Sequenced material: naive CD4+ T cells from blood.

CDR3 nucleotides: TGTGCCAGCAGCTTAACCTCCACCTCGGGGTTAGAGACCCAGTACTTC. This sequence encodes CASSLTSTSGLETQYF. The chain uses TRBV7-9 and TRBJ2-5, with a possible D match to TRBD2 (5 bases). V shed 2 bases and J shed 4 bases, with 17 bases lying between them. In germline, CDR1 is SEHNR, CDR2 FQNEAQ (reference sequence). The CDR3 length is 16 residues.